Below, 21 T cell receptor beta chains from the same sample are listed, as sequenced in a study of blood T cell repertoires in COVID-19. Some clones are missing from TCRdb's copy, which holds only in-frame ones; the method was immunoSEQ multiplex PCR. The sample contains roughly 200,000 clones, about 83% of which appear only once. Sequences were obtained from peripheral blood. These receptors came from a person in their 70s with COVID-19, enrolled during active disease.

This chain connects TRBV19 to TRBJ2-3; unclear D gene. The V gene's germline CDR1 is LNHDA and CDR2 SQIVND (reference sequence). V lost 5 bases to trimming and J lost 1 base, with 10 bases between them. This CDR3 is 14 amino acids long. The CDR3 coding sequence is TGTGCCAGTAGTCCGCCGGTGGGCACAGATACGCAGTATTTT. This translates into CASSPPVGTDTQYF.

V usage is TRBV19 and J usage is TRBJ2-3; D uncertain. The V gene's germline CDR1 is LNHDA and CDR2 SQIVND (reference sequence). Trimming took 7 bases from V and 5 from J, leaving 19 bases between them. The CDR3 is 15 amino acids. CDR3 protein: CASKRSSAPGDTQYF. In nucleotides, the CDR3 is TGTGCCAGTAAGAGGTCGTCGGCCCCGGGAGATACGCAGTATTTT.

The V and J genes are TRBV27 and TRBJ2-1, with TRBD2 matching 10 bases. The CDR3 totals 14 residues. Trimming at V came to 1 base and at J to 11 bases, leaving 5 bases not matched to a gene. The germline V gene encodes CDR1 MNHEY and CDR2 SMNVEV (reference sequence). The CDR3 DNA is TGTGCCAGCAGTTTATTGACTAGCGGGCCTCAGCAGTTCTTC. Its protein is CASSLLTSGPQQFF.

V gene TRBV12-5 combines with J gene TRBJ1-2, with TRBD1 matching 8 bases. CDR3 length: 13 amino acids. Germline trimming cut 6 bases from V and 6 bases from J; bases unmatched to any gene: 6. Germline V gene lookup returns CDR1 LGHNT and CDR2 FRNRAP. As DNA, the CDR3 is TGTGCTAGTGGAACAGGGGGGATCGATGGCTACACCTTC. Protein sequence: CASGTGGIDGYTF.

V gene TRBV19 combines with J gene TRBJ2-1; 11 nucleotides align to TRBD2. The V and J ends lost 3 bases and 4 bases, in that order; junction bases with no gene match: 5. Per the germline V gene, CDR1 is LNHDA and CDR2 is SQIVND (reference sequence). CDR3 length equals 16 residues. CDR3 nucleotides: TGTGCCAGTAGTATCCCCGGGACTAGCGGTTACAATGAGCAGTTCTTC. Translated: CASSIPGTSGYNEQFF.

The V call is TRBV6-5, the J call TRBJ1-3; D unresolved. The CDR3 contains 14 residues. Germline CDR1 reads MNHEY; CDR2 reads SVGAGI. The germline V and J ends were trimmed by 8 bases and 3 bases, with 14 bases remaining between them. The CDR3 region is CASYSGRGGNTIYF. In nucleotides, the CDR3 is TGTGCCAGCTACTCGGGGAGAGGTGGAAACACCATATATTTT.

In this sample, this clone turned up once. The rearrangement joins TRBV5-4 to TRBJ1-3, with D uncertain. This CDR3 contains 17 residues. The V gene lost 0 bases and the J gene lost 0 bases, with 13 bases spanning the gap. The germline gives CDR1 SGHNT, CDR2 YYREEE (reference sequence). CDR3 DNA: TGTGCCAGCAGCTTGGGTGCAACGGGGATCTCTGGAAACACCATATATTTT. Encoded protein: CASSLGATGISGNTIYF.

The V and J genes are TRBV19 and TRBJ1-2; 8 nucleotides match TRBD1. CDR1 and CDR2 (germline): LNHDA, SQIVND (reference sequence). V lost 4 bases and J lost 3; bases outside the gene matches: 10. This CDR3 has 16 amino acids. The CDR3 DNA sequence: TGTGCCAGTAGTACCAAGATACAGGGGGACTACTATGGCTACACCTTC. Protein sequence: CASSTKIQGDYYGYTF. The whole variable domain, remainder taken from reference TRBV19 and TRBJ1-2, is DGGITQSPKYLFRKEGQNVTLSCEQNLNHDAMYWYRQDPGQGLRLIYYSQIVNDFQKGDIAEGYSVSREKKESFPLTVTSAQKNPTAFYLCASSTKIQGDYYGYTFGSGTRLTVV.

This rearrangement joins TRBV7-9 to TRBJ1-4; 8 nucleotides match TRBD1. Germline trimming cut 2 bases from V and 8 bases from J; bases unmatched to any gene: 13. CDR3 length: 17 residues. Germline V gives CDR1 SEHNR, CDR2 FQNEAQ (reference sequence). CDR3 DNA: TGTGCCAGCAGCTTAAGGTTAATGGACAGGGACACCGAAAAACTGTTTTTT. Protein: CASSLRLMDRDTEKLFF.

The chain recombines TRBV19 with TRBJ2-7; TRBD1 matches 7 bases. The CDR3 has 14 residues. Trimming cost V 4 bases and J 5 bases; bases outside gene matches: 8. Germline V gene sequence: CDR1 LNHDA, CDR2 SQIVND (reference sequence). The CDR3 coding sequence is TGTGCCAGTAGTACGTCCGGACAGGCCAACGAGCAGTACTTC. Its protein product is CASSTSGQANEQYF.

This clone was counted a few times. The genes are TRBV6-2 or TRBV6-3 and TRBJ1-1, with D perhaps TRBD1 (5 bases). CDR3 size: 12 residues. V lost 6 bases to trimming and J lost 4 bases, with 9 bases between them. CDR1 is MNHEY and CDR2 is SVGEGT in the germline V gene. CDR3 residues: CASSRTSTEAFF. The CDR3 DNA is TGTGCCAGCAGCAGGACATCCACTGAAGCTTTCTTT.

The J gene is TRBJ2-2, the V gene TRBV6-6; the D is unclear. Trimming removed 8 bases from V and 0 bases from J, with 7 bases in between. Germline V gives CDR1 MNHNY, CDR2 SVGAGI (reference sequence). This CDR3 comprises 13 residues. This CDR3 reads CASVNSNTGELFF. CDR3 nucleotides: TGTGCCAGCGTTAACTCGAACACCGGGGAGCTGTTTTTT.

In DNA form, the CDR3 reads TGTGCCAGCAGTAGTAGTCAGGGATACAATGAGCAGTTCTTC. It is translated as CASSSSQGYNEQFF. The chain has TRBV28 and TRBJ2-1; possibly TRBD1 for D (5 bases). V was trimmed by 5 bases and J by 4 bases, leaving 12 bases between them. The CDR3 is 14 amino acids. Germline values: CDR1 MDHEN, CDR2 SYDVKM.

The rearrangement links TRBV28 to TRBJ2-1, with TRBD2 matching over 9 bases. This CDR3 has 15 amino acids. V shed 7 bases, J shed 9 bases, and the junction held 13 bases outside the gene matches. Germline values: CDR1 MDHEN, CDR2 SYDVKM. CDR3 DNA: TGTGCCAGCACCACCCCAGGGGCGGGGGGGGGTGAGCAGTTCTTC. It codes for CASTTPGAGGGEQFF.

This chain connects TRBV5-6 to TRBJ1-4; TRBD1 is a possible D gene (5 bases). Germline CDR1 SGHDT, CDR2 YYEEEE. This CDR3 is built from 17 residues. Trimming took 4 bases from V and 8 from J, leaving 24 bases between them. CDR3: CASSPADRFGIREKLFF. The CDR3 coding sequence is TGTGCCAGCAGCCCTGCTGACAGATTCGGAATAAGGGAAAAACTGTTTTTT.

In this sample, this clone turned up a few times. The CDR3 protein is CASSHPRKQGLISGANVLTF. The CDR3 nucleotides are TGTGCCAGTAGTCACCCAAGAAAACAGGGGCTGATCTCTGGGGCCAACGTCCTGACTTTC. The rearrangement links TRBV19 to TRBJ2-6, with 7 bases that match TRBD1. With 5 bases clipped from V and 0 bases from J, the junction kept 16 bases outside the gene matches. The CDR3 is 20 amino acids. The V gene's germline CDR1 is LNHDA and CDR2 SQIVND (reference sequence).

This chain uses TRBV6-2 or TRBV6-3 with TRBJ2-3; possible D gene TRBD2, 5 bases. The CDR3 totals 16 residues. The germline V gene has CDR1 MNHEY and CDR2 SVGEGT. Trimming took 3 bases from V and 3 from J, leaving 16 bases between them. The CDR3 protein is CASSYPEGQITDTQYF. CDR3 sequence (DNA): TGTGCCAGCAGTTATCCAGAGGGCCAGATTACAGATACGCAGTATTTT.

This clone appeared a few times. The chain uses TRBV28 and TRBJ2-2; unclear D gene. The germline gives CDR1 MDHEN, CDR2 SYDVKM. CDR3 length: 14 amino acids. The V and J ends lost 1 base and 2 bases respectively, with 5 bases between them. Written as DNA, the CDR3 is TGTGCCAGCAGTTTATCGGGTAACACCGGGGAGCTGTTTTTT. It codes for CASSLSGNTGELFF. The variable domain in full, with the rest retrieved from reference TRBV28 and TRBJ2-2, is DVKVTQSSRYLVKRTGEKVFLECVQDMDHENMFWYRQDPGLGLRLIYFSYDVKMKEKGDIPEGYSVSREKKERFSLILESASTNQTSMYLCASSLSGNTGELFFGEGSRLTVL.

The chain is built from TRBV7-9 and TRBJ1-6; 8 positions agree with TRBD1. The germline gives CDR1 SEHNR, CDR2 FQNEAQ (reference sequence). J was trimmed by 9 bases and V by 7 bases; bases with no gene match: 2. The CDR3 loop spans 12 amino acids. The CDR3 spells CASNRGGSPLHF. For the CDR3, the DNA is TGTGCCAGCAACAGGGGGGGTTCACCCCTCCACTTT.

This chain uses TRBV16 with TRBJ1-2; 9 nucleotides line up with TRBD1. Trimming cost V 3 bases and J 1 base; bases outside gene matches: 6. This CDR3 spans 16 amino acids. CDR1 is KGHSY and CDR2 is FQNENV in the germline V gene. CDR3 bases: TGTGCCAGCAGCCAGGATGGGACAGGGCTTAACTATGGCTACACCTTC. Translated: CASSQDGTGLNYGYTF. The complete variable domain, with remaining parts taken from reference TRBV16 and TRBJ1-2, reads GEEVAQTPKHLVRGEGQKAKLYCAPIKGHSYVFWYQQVLKNEFKFLISFQNENVFDETGMPKERFSAKCLPNSPCSLEIQATKLEDSAVYFCASSQDGTGLNYGYTFGSGTRLTVV.

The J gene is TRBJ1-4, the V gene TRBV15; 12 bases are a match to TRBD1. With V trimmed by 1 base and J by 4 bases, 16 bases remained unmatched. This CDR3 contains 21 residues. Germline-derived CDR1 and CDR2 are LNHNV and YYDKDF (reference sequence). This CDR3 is CATSRAGVGTGGPSHNEKLFF. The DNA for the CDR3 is TGTGCCACCAGCAGAGCGGGAGTAGGGACAGGGGGCCCTAGCCATAATGAAAAACTGTTTTTT. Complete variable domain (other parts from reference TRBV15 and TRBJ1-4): DAMVIQNPRYQVTQFGKPVTLSCSQTLNHNVMYWYQQKSSQAPKLLFHYYDKDFNNEADTPDNFQSRRPNTSFCFLDIRSPGLGDTAMYLCATSRAGVGTGGPSHNEKLFFGSGTQLSVL.